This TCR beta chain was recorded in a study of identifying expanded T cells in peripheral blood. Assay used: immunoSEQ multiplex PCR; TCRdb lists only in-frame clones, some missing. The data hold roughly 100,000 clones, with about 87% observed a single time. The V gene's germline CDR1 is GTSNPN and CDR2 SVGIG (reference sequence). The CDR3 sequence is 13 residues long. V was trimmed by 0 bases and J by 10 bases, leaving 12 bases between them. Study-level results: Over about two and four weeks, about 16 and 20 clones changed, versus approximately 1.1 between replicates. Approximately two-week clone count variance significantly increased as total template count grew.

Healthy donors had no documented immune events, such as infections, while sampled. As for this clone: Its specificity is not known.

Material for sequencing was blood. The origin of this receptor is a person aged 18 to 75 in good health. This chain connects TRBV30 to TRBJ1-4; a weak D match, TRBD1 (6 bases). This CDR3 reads CAWSVAEGGKLFF. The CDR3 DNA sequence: TGTGCCTGGAGTGTAGCTGAGGGGGGAAAACTGTTTTTT.